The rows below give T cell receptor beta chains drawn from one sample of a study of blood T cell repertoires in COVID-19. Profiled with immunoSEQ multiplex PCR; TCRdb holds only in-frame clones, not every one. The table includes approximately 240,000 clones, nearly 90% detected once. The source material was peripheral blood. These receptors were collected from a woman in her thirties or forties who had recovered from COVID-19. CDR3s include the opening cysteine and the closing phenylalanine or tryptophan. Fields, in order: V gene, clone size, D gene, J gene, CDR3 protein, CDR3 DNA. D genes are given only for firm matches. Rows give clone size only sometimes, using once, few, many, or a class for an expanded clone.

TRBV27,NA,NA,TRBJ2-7,CASTTGFNEQYF,TGTGCCAGCACCACAGGGTTCAACGAGCAGTACTTC
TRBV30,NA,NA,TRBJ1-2,CARSDTGTYGYTF,TGTGCCCGGAGTGACACAGGGACCTATGGCTACACCTTC
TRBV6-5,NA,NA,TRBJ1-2,CASSYPGNAGGYTF,TGTGCCAGCAGTTATCCAGGGAATGCTGGTGGCTACACCTTC
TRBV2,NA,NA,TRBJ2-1,CASLGGSSSYNEQFF,TGTGCCAGCCTGGGGGGTAGCTCCTCCTACAATGAGCAGTTCTTC
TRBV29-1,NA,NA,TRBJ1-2,CSVEEGDKNYGYTF,TGCAGCGTTGAAGAAGGGGACAAGAACTATGGCTACACCTTC
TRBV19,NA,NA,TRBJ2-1,CASSTWAWQFF,TGTGCCAGTAGTACATGGGCGTGGCAGTTCTTC
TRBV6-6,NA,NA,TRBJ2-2,CASSRGTGELFF,TGTGCCAGCAGTAGGGGGACCGGGGAGCTGTTTTTT
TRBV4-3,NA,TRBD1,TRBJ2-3,CASSQDGDRGSTDTQYF,TGCGCCAGCAGCCAAGACGGGGACAGGGGTAGCACAGATACGCAGTATTTT
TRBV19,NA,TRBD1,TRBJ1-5,CASLTPGTGRNQPQHF,TGTGCCAGCCTAACCCCCGGGACAGGGCGGAATCAGCCCCAGCATTTT
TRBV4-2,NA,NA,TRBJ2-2,CASSQEVGGTGELFF,TGTGCCAGCAGCCAAGAGGTAGGAGGAACCGGGGAGCTGTTTTTT
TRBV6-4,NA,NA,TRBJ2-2,CASSDSAGNTGELFF,TGTGCCAGCAGTGACTCGGCAGGGAACACCGGGGAGCTGTTTTTT
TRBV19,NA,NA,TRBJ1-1,CASSIAWAKMNTEAFF,TGTGCCAGTAGTATAGCTTGGGCGAAAATGAACACTGAAGCTTTCTTT
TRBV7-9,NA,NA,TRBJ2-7,CASSTGTPYEQYF,TGTGCCAGCAGCACCGGGACACCCTACGAGCAGTACTTC
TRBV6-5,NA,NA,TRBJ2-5,CASSYSRRGDTQYF,TGTGCCAGCAGTTACTCCCGCAGGGGGGACACCCAGTACTTC
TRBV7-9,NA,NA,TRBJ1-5,CASSLAAGNQPQHF,TGTGCCAGCAGCTTAGCGGCAGGCAATCAGCCCCAGCATTTT
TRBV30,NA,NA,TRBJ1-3,CAWSGLEASGNTIYF,TGTGCCTGGAGCGGTCTCGAAGCCTCTGGAAACACCATATATTTT
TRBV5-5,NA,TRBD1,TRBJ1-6,CASSPGQGPYNSPLHF,TGTGCCAGCAGCCCCGGACAGGGTCCCTATAATTCACCCCTCCACTTT
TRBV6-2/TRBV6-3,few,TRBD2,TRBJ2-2,CASSVSGGTGELFF,TGTGCCAGCAGTGTGAGCGGGGGCACCGGGGAGCTGTTTTTT
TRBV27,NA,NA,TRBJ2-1,CASSLVYGRQQFF,TGTGCCAGCAGTTTAGTCTATGGCAGGCAGCAGTTCTTC
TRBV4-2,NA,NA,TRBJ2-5,CASSQEGGGQETQYF,TGTGCCAGCAGCCAAGAGGGGGGAGGACAAGAGACCCAGTACTTC
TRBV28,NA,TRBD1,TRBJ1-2,CASSPGTGVVGYTF,TGTGCCAGCAGTCCGGGAACAGGGGTAGTTGGCTACACCTTC
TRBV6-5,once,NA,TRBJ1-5,CASSYSTRRNQPQHF,TGTGCCAGCAGTTACTCGACCAGGCGCAATCAGCCCCAGCATTTT
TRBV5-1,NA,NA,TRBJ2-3,CASSLGQVGSTDTQYF,TGCGCCAGCAGCTTGGGACAGGTAGGATCCACAGATACGCAGTATTTT
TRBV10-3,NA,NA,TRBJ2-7,CAISDVQATEQYF,TGTGCCATCAGTGATGTCCAGGCCACCGAGCAGTACTTC
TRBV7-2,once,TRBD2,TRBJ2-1,CASSREWAGGNNEQFF,TGTGCCAGCAGCCGGGAGTGGGCGGGGGGAAACAATGAGCAGTTCTTC
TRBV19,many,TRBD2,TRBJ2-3,CASSIMERGGPDTQYF,TGTGCCAGTAGTATAATGGAGCGGGGGGGCCCAGATACGCAGTATTTT
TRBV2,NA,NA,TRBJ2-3,CASSPNLGGRTDTQYF,TGTGCCAGCAGCCCAAACCTGGGGGGGCGCACAGATACGCAGTATTTT
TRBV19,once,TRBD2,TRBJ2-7,CASTHLAGVYEQYF,TGTGCCAGTACCCATCTAGCGGGAGTTTACGAGCAGTACTTC
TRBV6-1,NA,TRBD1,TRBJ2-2,CASREQGVTGELFF,TGTGCCAGCCGAGAACAGGGGGTCACCGGGGAGCTGTTTTTT
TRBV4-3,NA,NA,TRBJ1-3,CASSLQPGSSGNTIYF,TGCGCCAGCAGCCTTCAGCCAGGAAGCTCTGGAAACACCATATATTTT
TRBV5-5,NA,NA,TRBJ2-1,CASRSSGSHEQFF,TGTGCCAGCAGATCGTCCGGGAGCCATGAGCAGTTCTTC
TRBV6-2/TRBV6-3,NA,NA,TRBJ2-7,CASSLLLDRLLSYEQYF,TGTGCCAGCAGTTTACTGCTTGACAGACTTCTCTCCTACGAGCAGTACTTC
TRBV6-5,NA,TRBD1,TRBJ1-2,CASSYSWGQGHGYTF,TGTGCCAGCAGTTACTCTTGGGGACAGGGCCATGGCTACACCTTC
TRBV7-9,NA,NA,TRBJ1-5,CASSLTTSNQPQHF,TGTGCCAGCAGCTTAACTACAAGCAATCAGCCCCAGCATTTT
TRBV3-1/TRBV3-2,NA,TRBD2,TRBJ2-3,CASSPKGQRGGSYTDTQYF,TGTGCCAGCAGCCCTAAAGGCCAGCGGGGGGGATCATACACAGATACGCAGTATTTT
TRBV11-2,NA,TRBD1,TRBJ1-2,CASSFEPGQGPGYTF,TGTGCCAGCAGCTTCGAACCGGGACAGGGGCCGGGCTACACCTTC
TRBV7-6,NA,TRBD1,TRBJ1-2,CASSLVATGGNYGYTF,TGTGCCAGCAGCTTAGTGGCGACAGGGGGCAACTATGGCTACACCTTC
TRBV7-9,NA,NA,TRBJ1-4,CASSSSTGPRKLFF,TGTGCCAGCAGCTCGTCGACTGGTCCCAGAAAACTGTTTTTT
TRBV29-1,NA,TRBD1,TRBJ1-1,CSVELHRGSNTEAFF,TGCAGCGTTGAGCTCCACAGGGGTTCAAACACTGAAGCTTTCTTT